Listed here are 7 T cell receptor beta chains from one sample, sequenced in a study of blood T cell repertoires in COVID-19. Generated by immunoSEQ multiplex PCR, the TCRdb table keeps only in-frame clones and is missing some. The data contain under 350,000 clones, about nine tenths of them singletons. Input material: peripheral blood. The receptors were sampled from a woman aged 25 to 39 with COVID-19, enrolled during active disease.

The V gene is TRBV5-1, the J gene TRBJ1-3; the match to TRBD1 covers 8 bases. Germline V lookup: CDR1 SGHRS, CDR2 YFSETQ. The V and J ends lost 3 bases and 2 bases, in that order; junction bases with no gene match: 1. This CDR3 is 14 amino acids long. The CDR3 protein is CASSWTGPGNTIYF. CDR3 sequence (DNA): TGCGCCAGCAGCTGGACAGGGCCTGGAAACACCATATATTTT.

CDR3 amino acids: CSVQRTRTGGRETQYF. CDR3 nucleotide sequence: TGCAGCGTTCAACGGACCCGGACGGGGGGCAGGGAGACCCAGTACTTC. The gene calls are TRBV29-1 and TRBJ2-5, with D possibly being TRBD2 (7 bases). The CDR3 is made up of 16 amino acids. Germline lookup yields CDR1 SQVTM and CDR2 ANQGSEA. V lost 5 bases and J 5 bases, leaving 24 bases between the germline ends.

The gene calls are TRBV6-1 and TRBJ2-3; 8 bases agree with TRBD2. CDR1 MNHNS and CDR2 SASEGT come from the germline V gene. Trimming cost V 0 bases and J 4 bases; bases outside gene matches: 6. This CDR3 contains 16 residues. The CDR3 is CASSEAIGTRSDTQYF. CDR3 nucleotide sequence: TGTGCCAGCAGTGAAGCGATTGGGACTAGATCAGATACGCAGTATTTT.

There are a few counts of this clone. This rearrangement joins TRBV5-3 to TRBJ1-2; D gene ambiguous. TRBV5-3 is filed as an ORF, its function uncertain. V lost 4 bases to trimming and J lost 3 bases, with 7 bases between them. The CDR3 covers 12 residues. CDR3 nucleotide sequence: TGTGCCAGAAGCGAAAGAGACTATGGCTACACCTTC. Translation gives CARSERDYGYTF.

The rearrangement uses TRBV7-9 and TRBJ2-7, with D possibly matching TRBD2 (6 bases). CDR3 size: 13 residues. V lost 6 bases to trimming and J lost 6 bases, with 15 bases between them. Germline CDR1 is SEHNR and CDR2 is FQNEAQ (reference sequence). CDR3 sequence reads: CASRATGGSEQYF. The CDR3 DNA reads TGTGCCAGCAGGGCAACTGGGGGGTCCGAGCAGTACTTC.

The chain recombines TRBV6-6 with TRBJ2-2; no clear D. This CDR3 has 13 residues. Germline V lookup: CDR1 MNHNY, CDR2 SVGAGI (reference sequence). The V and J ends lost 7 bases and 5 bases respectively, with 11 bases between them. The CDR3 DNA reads TGTGCCAGCACCGTCCCGAGGACCGGGGAGCTGTTTTTT. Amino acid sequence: CASTVPRTGELFF.

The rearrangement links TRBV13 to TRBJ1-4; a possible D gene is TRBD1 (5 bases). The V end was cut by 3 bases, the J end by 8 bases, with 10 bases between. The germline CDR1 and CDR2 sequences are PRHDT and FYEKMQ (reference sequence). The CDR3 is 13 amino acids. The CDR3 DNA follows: TGTGCCAGCAGCTTTGCGCAGGGCGAAAAACTGTTTTTT. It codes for CASSFAQGEKLFF.